This is a list of T cell receptor beta chains from one sample in a study of cytomegalovirus exposure and HLA in healthy donors. Generated by immunoSEQ multiplex PCR, the TCRdb table keeps only in-frame clones and is missing some. Of about 98,000 clones in the sample, around 68% were seen once. The sequenced material came from PBMCs. These receptor sequences come from a man aged 50-60 years in good health and CMV-seronegative. The CDR3 runs from the conserved cysteine through the conserved F or W. A D gene is named only where the DNA matches it firmly. The listing skips clone size in some rows; elsewhere it reads once, few, many or a size class.

D	V	size	J	length	CDR3	DNA
.	TRBV18	.	TRBJ1-1	19	CASSPRVTPYLGENTEAFF	TGTGCCAGCTCACCCCGAGTTACCCCTTACCTCGGAGAGAACACTGAAGCTTTCTTT
.	TRBV28	.	TRBJ2-1	16	CASSEAGQLNYNEQFF	TGTGCCAGCAGTGAGGCGGGACAGTTGAACTACAATGAGCAGTTCTTC
TRBD2	TRBV11-2	.	TRBJ2-3	16	CASSLGTSGGGGTQYF	TGTGCCAGCAGCTTAGGGACGAGCGGCGGGGGGGGTACGCAGTATTTT
.	TRBV28	.	TRBJ2-5	12	CASSLLIETQYF	TGTGCCAGCAGTTTATTAATAGAGACCCAGTACTTC
.	TRBV7-9	.	TRBJ1-5	13	CASSPLGNQPQHF	TGTGCCAGCAGCCCCCTTGGCAATCAGCCCCAGCATTTT
.	TRBV27	.	TRBJ2-7	12	CASSLPPGEQYF	TGTGCCAGCAGTCTTCCCCCGGGTGAGCAGTACTTC
TRBD1	TRBV15	.	TRBJ2-3	15	CATSRMGQGADTQYF	TGTGCCACCAGCAGGATGGGACAGGGGGCAGATACGCAGTATTTT
.	TRBV7-6	.	TRBJ1-5	16	CASSLAGGETNQPQHF	TGTGCCAGCAGCTTAGCCGGCGGGGAGACGAATCAGCCCCAGCATTTT
TRBD2	TRBV9	.	TRBJ2-1	15	CASSPSGGGGDEQFF	TGTGCCAGCAGCCCCTCTGGCGGGGGGGGCGATGAGCAGTTCTTC
.	TRBV4-3	few	TRBJ2-7	16	CASSQDPAGTTYEQYF	TGCGCCAGCAGCCAAGATCCGGCAGGAACCACCTACGAGCAGTACTTC
TRBD1	TRBV27	.	TRBJ2-7	13	CASSWGQGYEQYF	TGTGCCAGCAGCTGGGGACAGGGGTACGAGCAGTACTTC
TRBD2	TRBV10-3	few	TRBJ2-2	15	CAISELAGADGELFF	TGTGCCATCAGTGAGTTAGCGGGAGCGGACGGGGAGCTGTTTTTT
TRBD1	TRBV27	.	TRBJ2-1	15	CASRADRGRYNEQFF	TGTGCCAGCAGAGCCGACAGGGGGCGATACAATGAGCAGTTCTTC
TRBD1	TRBV10-2	few	TRBJ2-1	14	CASRGTGSYNEQFF	TGCGCCAGCAGAGGGACAGGCTCCTACAATGAGCAGTTCTTC
TRBD1	TRBV7-2	.	TRBJ2-5	15	CASSLEGQVFETQYF	TGTGCCAGCAGCTTAGAGGGACAGGTTTTCGAGACCCAGTACTTC
.	TRBV12-5	.	TRBJ1-1	16	CASGLVSAGEDTEAFF	TGTGCTAGTGGTTTGGTCTCGGCAGGGGAAGACACTGAAGCTTTCTTT
.	TRBV6-6	few	TRBJ2-7	12	CASSRLNYEQYF	TGTGCCAGCAGTCGACTAAACTACGAGCAGTACTTC
TRBD2	TRBV9	.	TRBJ2-1	17	CASSTGLAGVDYNEQFF	TGTGCCAGCAGCACGGGACTAGCGGGAGTGGACTACAATGAGCAGTTCTTC
TRBD1	TRBV27	once	TRBJ2-7	13	CASSRQGEMEQYF	TGTGCCAGCAGCAGACAGGGGGAAATGGAGCAGTACTTC
.	TRBV30	few	TRBJ1-1	13	CAWSAQGTPWAFF	TGTGCCTGGAGCGCACAGGGAACCCCATGGGCTTTCTTT
TRBD1	TRBV6-6	.	TRBJ1-2	14	CASSYGTGRERYTF	TGTGCCAGCAGTTACGGGACAGGGAGGGAACGCTACACCTTC
TRBD1	TRBV4-1	.	TRBJ1-3	14	CASSAGQGKNTIYF	TGCGCCAGCAGCGCGGGACAGGGTAAAAACACCATATATTTT
TRBD1	TRBV5-1	.	TRBJ1-2	13	CASSDPGTGSYTF	TGCGCCAGCAGCGATCCCGGGACAGGTTCCTACACCTTC
TRBD2	TRBV6-1	.	TRBJ2-5	14	CATGGWGGQETQYF	TGTGCCACCGGGGGGTGGGGGGGCCAAGAGACCCAGTACTTC
TRBD1	TRBV5-1	.	TRBJ2-5	15	CASSRRTGGSETQYF	TGCGCCAGCAGTCGTAGGACAGGGGGCTCAGAGACCCAGTACTTC
TRBD1	TRBV7-9	.	TRBJ1-6	15	CASSSTGVYNSPLHF	TGTGCCAGCAGCTCGACAGGGGTCTATAATTCACCCCTCCACTTT
TRBD1	TRBV2	.	TRBJ1-1	14	CASTQGGENTEAFF	TGTGCCAGCACCCAGGGGGGAGAGAACACTGAAGCTTTCTTT
.	TRBV5-1	.	TRBJ2-7	14	CASSIQGAGYEQYF	TGCGCCAGCAGCATACAGGGAGCCGGGTACGAGCAGTACTTC
.	TRBV5-1	.	TRBJ1-1	13	CASSSKLNTEAFF	TGCGCCAGCAGCTCTAAACTGAACACTGAAGCTTTCTTT
TRBD1	TRBV6-6	.	TRBJ1-1	16	CASRRKDRGPNTEAFF	TGTGCCAGCAGACGCAAGGACAGGGGGCCGAACACTGAAGCTTTCTTT
.	TRBV14	.	TRBJ1-3	16	CASSPGGRPSGNTIYF	TGTGCCAGCAGCCCAGGAGGGAGGCCCTCTGGAAACACCATATATTTT
.	TRBV10-1	few	TRBJ2-3	15	CASSGPQGVADTQYF	TGCGCCAGCAGTGGCCCGCAGGGTGTGGCAGATACGCAGTATTTT
.	TRBV7-2	.	TRBJ1-2	15	CASSPHQGQGYGYTF	TGTGCCAGCAGCCCCCACCAAGGTCAGGGGTATGGCTACACCTTC
.	TRBV6-5	.	TRBJ2-7	14	CASSPDWSSYEQYF	TGTGCCAGCAGTCCTGACTGGAGCTCCTACGAGCAGTACTTC
.	TRBV19	.	TRBJ1-2	17	CASSILGREGNNYGYTF	TGTGCCAGTAGTATATTAGGCAGGGAGGGGAATAACTATGGCTACACCTTC
.	TRBV5-1	.	TRBJ2-7	14	CASSFGLAAYEQYF	TGCGCCAGCAGCTTCGGGCTAGCAGCCTACGAGCAGTACTTC
.	TRBV5-6	.	TRBJ2-1	18	CASSLEAVVPGDYNEQFF	TGTGCCAGCAGCTTGGAAGCGGTGGTGCCTGGGGATTACAATGAGCAGTTCTTC
.	TRBV6-5	.	TRBJ2-1	14	CAIKQSQYNNEQFF	TGTGCCATCAAACAGAGTCAGTATAACAATGAGCAGTTCTTC
.	TRBV19	.	TRBJ1-5	17	CASSPTGRTWSNQPQHF	TGTGCCAGTAGTCCAACAGGACGGACCTGGAGCAATCAGCCCCAGCATTTT
TRBD1	TRBV2	.	TRBJ1-1	13	CASGQALNTEAFF	TGTGCCAGTGGACAGGCGTTGAACACTGAAGCTTTCTTT
.	TRBV6-5	.	TRBJ1-1	15	CASSYVGAQNTEAFF	TGTGCCAGCAGTTACGTGGGGGCTCAGAACACTGAAGCTTTCTTT
.	TRBV10-3	.	TRBJ2-7	15	CAISESVLARGEQYF	TGTGCCATCAGTGAGTCGGTCCTAGCGAGAGGAGAGCAGTACTTC
TRBD1	TRBV5-1	.	TRBJ2-2	15	CASHRDRVGAGELFF	TGCGCCAGTCACCGGGACAGGGTAGGGGCCGGGGAGCTGTTTTTT
TRBD1	TRBV30	.	TRBJ2-7	17	CAWSGGEPGQGYYEQYF	TGTGCCTGGAGCGGGGGTGAACCGGGACAGGGATACTACGAGCAGTACTTC
TRBD2	TRBV5-1	.	TRBJ2-1	18	CASSLLWWTSGSYNEQFF	TGCGCCAGCAGCTTGTTGTGGTGGACTAGCGGGAGTTACAATGAGCAGTTCTTC
.	TRBV21-1	once	TRBJ1-1	16	CASSKGQGARCAEAFF	TGTGCCAGCAGCAAAGGACAGGGGGCTAGGTGCGCTGAAGCTTTCTTT
TRBD2	TRBV5-1	few	TRBJ2-1	15	CASSLVRREVDEQFF	TGCGCCAGCAGCTTGGTTAGGCGGGAGGTCGATGAGCAGTTCTTC
.	TRBV20-1	.	TRBJ1-1	10	CSAWNTEAFF	TGCAGTGCCTGGAACACTGAAGCTTTCTTT
.	TRBV5-1	.	TRBJ1-3	15	CASSQTESSGNTIYF	TGCGCCAGCAGTCAAACAGAGAGCTCTGGAAACACCATATATTTT
TRBD2	TRBV10-1	.	TRBJ2-1	15	CASSSGTSIGNEQFF	TGCGCCAGCAGCTCCGGGACTAGTATTGGTAATGAGCAGTTCTTC
.	TRBV5-1	.	TRBJ2-4	16	CASSLAGRLAKNIQYF	TGCGCCAGCAGCTTGGCGGGGAGACTAGCCAAAAACATTCAGTACTTC
TRBD2	TRBV6-5	.	TRBJ2-5	14	CASSDPSGVETQYF	TGTGCCAGCAGTGATCCTAGCGGGGTTGAGACCCAGTACTTC
TRBD1	TRBV18	.	TRBJ2-7	15	CASSPIGTGVYEQYF	TGTGCCAGCTCACCAATTGGGACAGGGGTCTACGAGCAGTACTTC
.	TRBV6-6	.	TRBJ1-5	12	CASSYSGQPQHF	TGTGCCAGCAGTTACTCCGGTCAGCCCCAGCATTTT
TRBD1	TRBV6-1	.	TRBJ1-2	14	CASSLTGVGYGYTF	TGTGCCAGCAGCCTGACAGGGGTGGGTTATGGCTACACCTTC
.	TRBV7-2	.	TRBJ1-6	19	CASSLAPEAGLGVRSPLHF	TGTGCCAGCAGCTTAGCTCCCGAGGCAGGGCTCGGCGTTCGTTCACCCCTCCACTTT
TRBD2	TRBV9	.	TRBJ2-1	16	CASSPRGSGGNNEQFF	TGTGCCAGCAGCCCCCGTGGTAGCGGGGGAAACAATGAGCAGTTCTTC